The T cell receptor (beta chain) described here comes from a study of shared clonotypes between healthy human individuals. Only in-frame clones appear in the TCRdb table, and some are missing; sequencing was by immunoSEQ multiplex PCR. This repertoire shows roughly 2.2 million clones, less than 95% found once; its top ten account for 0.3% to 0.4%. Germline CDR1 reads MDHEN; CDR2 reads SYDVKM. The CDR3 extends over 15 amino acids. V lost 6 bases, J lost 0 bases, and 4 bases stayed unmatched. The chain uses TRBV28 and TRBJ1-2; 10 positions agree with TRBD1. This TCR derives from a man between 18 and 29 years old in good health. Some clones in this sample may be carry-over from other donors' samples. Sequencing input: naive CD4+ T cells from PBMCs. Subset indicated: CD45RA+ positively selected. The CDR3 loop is CASSETGGPNYGYTF. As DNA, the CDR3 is TGTGCCAGCAGCGAGACAGGGGGCCCTAACTATGGCTACACCTTC.